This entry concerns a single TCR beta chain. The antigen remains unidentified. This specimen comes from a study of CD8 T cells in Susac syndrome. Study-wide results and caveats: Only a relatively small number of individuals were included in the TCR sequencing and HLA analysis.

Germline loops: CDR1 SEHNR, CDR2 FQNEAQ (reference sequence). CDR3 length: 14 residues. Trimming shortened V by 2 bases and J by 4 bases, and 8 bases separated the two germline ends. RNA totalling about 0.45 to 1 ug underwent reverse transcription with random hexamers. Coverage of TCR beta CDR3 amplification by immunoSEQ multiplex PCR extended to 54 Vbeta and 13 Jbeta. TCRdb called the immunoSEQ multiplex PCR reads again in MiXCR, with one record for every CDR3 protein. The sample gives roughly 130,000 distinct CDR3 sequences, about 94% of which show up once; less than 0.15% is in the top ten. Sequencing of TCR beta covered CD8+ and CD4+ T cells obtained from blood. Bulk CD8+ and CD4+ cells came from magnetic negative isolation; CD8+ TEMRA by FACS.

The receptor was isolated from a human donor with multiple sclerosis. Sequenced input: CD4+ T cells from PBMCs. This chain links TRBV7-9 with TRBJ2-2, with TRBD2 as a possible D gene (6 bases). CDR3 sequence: CASSLREVTGELFF. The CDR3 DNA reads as TGTGCCAGCAGCTTAAGGGAGGTCACCGGGGAGCTGTTTTTT.